Listed below are T cell receptor beta chains from one sample, sequenced in a study of blood T cell repertoires in COVID-19. TCRdb keeps only in-frame clones here, not all; method: immunoSEQ multiplex PCR. Altogether just under 75,000 clones are present, 75% to 90% being singletons, with the ten largest covering roughly 2.5%. The sample was peripheral blood. The source is a man at least 80 years old with active or convalescent COVID-19. CDR3s include the opening cysteine and the closing phenylalanine or tryptophan. The D gene is left open where the match is weak. Clone size is shown for a subset of rows, as once, few, many or a class of expanded clone.

clone_size	v_call	j_call	d_call	cdr3_nt	cdr3_aa
NA	TRBV7-2	TRBJ1-2	NA	TGTGCCAGCAGCTTCCAGGGGATGGAAGGCTACACCTTC	CASSFQGMEGYTF
NA	TRBV3-1/TRBV3-2	TRBJ2-7	NA	TGTGCCAGCAGCCAAGTTGGGGCAGGGGCGACCGGCGAGCAGTACTTC	CASSQVGAGATGEQYF
NA	TRBV4-2	TRBJ2-3	TRBD2	TGTGCCAGCAGCCAAGATCTAGCGGGGGAGGCAGATACGCAGTATTTT	CASSQDLAGEADTQYF
NA	TRBV6-5	TRBJ1-1	NA	TGTGCCAGCAGTTACTCAGGGGCTATGAACACTGAAGCTTTCTTT	CASSYSGAMNTEAFF
NA	TRBV7-2	TRBJ1-5	NA	TGTGCCAGCAGCCCGCAGGGCCATAGCAATCAGCCCCAGCATTTT	CASSPQGHSNQPQHF
NA	TRBV28	TRBJ2-7	NA	TGTGCCAGCAGTCAAATGGGAGGCCCCTCCTACGAGCAGTACTTC	CASSQMGGPSYEQYF
NA	TRBV6-2/TRBV6-3	TRBJ1-1	NA	TGTGCCAGCAGTTACGGGCTCATGAACACTGAAGCTTTCTTT	CASSYGLMNTEAFF
NA	TRBV29-1	TRBJ2-7	TRBD1	TGCAGCGCCCGAAGGGGGCACGAGCAGTACTTC	CSARRGHEQYF
NA	TRBV5-1	TRBJ2-7	NA	TGCGCCAGCAGCTTTCGGAGGGGCTACGAGCAGTACTTC	CASSFRRGYEQYF
once	TRBV24-1	TRBJ2-3	TRBD1	TGTGCCACCAGTGATGGGACAGGGGACACAGATACGCAGTATTTT	CATSDGTGDTDTQYF
NA	TRBV5-5	TRBJ2-7	NA	TGTGCCAGCAGCTCCCTACAGGGACCCTCCTACGAGCAGTACTTC	CASSSLQGPSYEQYF
once	TRBV5-1	TRBJ2-7	NA	TGCGCCAGCAGCCTCAGGGGTGGTTACGAGCAGTACTTC	CASSLRGGYEQYF
once	TRBV18	TRBJ1-5	NA	TGTGCCAGCTCACCAGACGGACTTAGCAATCAGCCCCAGCATTTT	CASSPDGLSNQPQHF
few	TRBV9	TRBJ1-4	NA	TGTGCCAGCAGCGTAGCGGGGGACGGTAATGAAAAACTGTTTTTT	CASSVAGDGNEKLFF